This entry is about one T cell receptor beta chain. Which antigen it targets is not known. No much larger clone exists at a distance of one base, and base qualities are not known. Each collaborating institution followed its own protocols to collect whole blood in K2EDTA tubes. Collaborator samples were shipped for TCRbeta analysis as frozen whole blood, isolated PBMCs, or DNA extracted from either sample type. The immunoSEQ Assay, a bias-controlled multiplex PCR, was used to amplify TCRbeta CDR3 regions from genomic DNA. The original pipeline was this. Within the assay, amplification of reference gene primers was used to estimate how many nucleated cells each sample contained. Sequence reads were collapsed and filtered to measure the absolute abundance of every unique TCRbeta CDR3 rearrangement. Productive Simpson clonality was computed per sample as the square root of Simpson's diversity index over productive rearrangements. Here the immuneACCESS table is served through TCRdb, limited to in-frame sequences with V and J called. Missing clones are a known gap in these copies; in checked studies unresolved V genes cover under half, and the rest lacks a known reason. D and trimming come from the DNA, and the V and J calls and clone size come from that table. This sample has about 73,000 clones in its table, and about 79% of those were observed once. 4% to 5% of the sample rests with the top ten.

The cysteine opens and the phenylalanine closes a CDR3 of 15 amino acids. Only the CDR3 part of the read is kept: 45 bases, read in frame from the first base. From V the trimming removes 4 bases and from J it removes 3 bases, while the gene matches leave 7 bases of the junction unaccounted for. As encoded in the germline V gene (reference sequence), CDR1 is DFQATT while CDR2 is SNEGSKA. The data derive from a study of blood T cell repertoires in COVID-19 (dated by TCRdb to the early 2020s). For the wider study: The collaborator samples originated in the United States, Italy and Spain and spanned the acute and convalescent phases of COVID-19. The dataset comprised deeply sampled blood TCRbeta repertoires from subjects exposed to, actively infected with, or recovered from COVID-19. Samples came from the ongoing ImmuneRACE study (first 160 participants) plus 1,254 subjects from 6 global collaborators. Where available, HLA class I and class II types were obtained from metadata supplied by the sample provider rather than from assay-based typing. The sample metadata nearly always contained a de-identified subject ID, COVID-19 status, age in years and sex. A freely available public database, intended as a resource for researchers studying the immune response to SARS-CoV-2, is where the repertoires were released. The prospective study material was composed of cDNA or gDNA derived from T cells, B-cell-depleted T cells, or PBMCs. General study outcomes and caveats: The quantity of clinical and demographic metadata differed by source and by participant and was supplied without curation.

The source material was peripheral blood. In this chain, TRBV20-1 is recombined with TRBJ1-2; a stretch of 11 junction bases matches TRBD1. The receptor was derived from a woman aged 55-69 years with acute or convalescent COVID-19. The CDR3 protein sequence reads: CSAIDRTGGYYGYTF. The DNA sequence is given as TGCAGTGCTATTGATCGGACAGGGGGCTACTATGGCTACACCTTC.